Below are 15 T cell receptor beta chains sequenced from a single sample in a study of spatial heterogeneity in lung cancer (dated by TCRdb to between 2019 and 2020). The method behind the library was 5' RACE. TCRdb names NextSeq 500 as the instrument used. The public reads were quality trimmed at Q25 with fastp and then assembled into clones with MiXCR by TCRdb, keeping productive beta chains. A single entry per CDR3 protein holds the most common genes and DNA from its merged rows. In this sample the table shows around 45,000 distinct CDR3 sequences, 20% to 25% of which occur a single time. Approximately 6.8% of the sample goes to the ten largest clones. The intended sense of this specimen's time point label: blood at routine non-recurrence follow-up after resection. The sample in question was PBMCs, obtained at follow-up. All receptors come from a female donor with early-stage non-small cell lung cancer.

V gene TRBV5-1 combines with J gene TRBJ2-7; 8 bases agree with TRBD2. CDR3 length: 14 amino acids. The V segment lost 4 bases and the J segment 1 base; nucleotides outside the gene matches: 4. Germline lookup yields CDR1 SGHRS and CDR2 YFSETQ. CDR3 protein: CASSRAGASYEQYF. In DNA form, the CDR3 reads TGCGCCAGCAGCAGAGCGGGAGCATCCTACGAGCAGTACTTC.

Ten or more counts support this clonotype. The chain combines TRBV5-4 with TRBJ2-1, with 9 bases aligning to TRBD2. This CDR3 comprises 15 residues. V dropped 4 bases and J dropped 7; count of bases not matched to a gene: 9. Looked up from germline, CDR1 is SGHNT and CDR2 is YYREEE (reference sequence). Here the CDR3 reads CASSTIAGAQNEQFF. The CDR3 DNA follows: TGTGCCAGCAGCACCATAGCGGGAGCGCAGAATGAGCAGTTCTTC.

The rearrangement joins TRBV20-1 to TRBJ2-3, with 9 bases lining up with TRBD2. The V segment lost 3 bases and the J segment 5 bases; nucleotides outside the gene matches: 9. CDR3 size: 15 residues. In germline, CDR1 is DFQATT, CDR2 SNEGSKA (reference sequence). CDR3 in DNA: TGCAGTGCTAGGACTAGCGGAGGATTGGTAGATACGCAGTATTTT. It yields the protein CSARTSGGLVDTQYF.

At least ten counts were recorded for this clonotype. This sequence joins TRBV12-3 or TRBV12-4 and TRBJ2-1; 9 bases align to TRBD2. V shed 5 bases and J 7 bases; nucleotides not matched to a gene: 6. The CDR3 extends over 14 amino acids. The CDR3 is CASSVSGGRNEQFF. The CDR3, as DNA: TGTGCCAGCAGTGTTAGCGGGGGTAGGAATGAGCAGTTCTTC.

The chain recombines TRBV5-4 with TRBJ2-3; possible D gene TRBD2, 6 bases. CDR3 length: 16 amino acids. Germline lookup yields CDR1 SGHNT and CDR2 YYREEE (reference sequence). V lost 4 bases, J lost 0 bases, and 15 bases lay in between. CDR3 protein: CASSDNRERSTDTQYF. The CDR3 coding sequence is TGTGCCAGCAGCGACAATCGGGAGCGGAGCACAGATACGCAGTATTTT. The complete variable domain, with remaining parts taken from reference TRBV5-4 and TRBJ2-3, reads ETGVTQSPTHLIKTRGQQVTLRCSSQSGHNTVSWYQQALGQGPQFIFQYYREEENGRGNFPPRFSGLQFPNYSSELNVNALELDDSALYLCASSDNRERSTDTQYFGPGTRLTVL.

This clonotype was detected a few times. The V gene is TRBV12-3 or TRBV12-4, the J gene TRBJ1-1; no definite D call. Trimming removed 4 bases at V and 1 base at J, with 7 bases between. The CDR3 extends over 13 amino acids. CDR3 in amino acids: CASSYDPNTEAFF. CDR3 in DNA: TGTGCCAGCAGTTATGACCCGAACACTGAAGCTTTCTTT.

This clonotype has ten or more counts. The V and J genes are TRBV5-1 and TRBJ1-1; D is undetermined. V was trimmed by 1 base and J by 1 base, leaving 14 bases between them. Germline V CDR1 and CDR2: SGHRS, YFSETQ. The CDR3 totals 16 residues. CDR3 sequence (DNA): TGCGCCAGCAGCTTGTGGATGCGTGCGGGGAACACTGAAGCTTTCTTT. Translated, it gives CASSLWMRAGNTEAFF. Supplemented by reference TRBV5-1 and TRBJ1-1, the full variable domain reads KAGVTQTPRYLIKTRGQQVTLSCSPISGHRSVSWYQQTPGQGLQFLFEYFSETQRNKGNFPGRFSGRQFSNSRSEMNVSTLELGDSALYLCASSLWMRAGNTEAFFGQGTRLTVV.

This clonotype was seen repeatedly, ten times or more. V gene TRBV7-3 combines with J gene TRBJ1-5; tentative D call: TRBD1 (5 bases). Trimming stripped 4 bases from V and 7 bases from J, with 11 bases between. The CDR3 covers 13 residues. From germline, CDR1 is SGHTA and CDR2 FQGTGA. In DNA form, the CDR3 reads TGTGCCAGCAGCTGGGGACCGCAGCAGCCCCAGCATTTT. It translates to CASSWGPQQPQHF.

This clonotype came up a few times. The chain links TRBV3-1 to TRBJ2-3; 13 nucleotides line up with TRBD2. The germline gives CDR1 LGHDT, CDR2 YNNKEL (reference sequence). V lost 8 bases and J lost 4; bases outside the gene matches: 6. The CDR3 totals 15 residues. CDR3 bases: TGTGCCAGCCGAACTAGCGGGAGGGAGGCAGATACGCAGTATTTT. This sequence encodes CASRTSGREADTQYF.

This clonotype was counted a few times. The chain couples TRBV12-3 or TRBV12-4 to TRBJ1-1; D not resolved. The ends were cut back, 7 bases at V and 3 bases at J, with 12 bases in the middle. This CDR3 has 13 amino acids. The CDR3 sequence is CASTTQRYTEAFF. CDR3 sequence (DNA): TGTGCCAGCACTACACAGAGATACACTGAAGCTTTCTTT.

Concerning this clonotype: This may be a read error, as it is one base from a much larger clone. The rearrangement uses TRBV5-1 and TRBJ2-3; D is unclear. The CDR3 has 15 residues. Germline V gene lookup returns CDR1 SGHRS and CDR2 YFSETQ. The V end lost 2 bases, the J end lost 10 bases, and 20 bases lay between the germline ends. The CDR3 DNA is TGCGCCAGCAGCTTCGGAGACCCCGACATGGATGCGCAGTATTTT. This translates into CASSFGDPDMDAQYF.

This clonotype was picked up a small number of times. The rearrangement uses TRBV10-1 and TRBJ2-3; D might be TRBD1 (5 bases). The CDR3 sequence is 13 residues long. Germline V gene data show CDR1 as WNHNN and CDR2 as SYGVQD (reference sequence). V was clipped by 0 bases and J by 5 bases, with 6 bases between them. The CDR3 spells CASSESGLDTQYF. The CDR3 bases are TGCGCCAGCAGTGAGTCGGGGCTAGATACGCAGTATTTT.

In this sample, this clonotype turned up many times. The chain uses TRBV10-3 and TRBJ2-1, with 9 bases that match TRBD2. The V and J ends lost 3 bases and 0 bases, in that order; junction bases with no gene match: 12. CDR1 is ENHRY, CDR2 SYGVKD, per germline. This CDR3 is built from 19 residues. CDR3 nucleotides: TGTGCCATCAGTGATAACGGACTAGCGCAAATCGACTCCTACAATGAGCAGTTCTTC. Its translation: CAISDNGLAQIDSYNEQFF.

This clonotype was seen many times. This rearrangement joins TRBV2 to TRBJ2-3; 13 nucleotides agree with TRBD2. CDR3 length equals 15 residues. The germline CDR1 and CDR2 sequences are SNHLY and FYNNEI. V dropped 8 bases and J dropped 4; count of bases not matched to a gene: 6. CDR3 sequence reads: CASRRTSGSADTQYF. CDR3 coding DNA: TGTGCCAGCCGGAGGACTAGCGGGAGTGCAGATACGCAGTATTTT.

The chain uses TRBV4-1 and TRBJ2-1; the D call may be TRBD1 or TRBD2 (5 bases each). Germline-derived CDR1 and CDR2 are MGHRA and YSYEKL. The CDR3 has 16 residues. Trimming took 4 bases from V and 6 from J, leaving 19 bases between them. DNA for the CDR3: TGCGCCAGCAGCCCAACCGTGGGATGGGACCGCAATGAGCAGTTCTTC. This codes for CASSPTVGWDRNEQFF.